The text below deals with one T cell receptor beta chain. What it binds is unknown. TCR beta rearrangements were amplified from peripheral blood genomic DNA. The data were obtained in a study of T cell repertoires in aging, cancer and after chemotherapy. A mixed TRB-A/B primer pool amplified rearranged TRB by multiplex touch-down PCR. MiXCR was run by TCRdb on the multiplex PCR reads, yielding one entry per CDR3 protein. The repertoire holds some 2,500 distinct CDR3 sequences, with about 24% as singletons. Regarding the study as a whole: In each cancer cohort, median generation probability increased across chemotherapy, suggesting thymic output rebounded. Untreated cancer patients had significantly lower blood TCR diversity than age-matched healthy donors. In cancer patients, declining TCR diversity with age involved lost richness and lost evenness.

This CDR3 has 16 residues. Trimming at V came to 3 bases and at J to 2 bases, leaving 5 bases not matched to a gene. CDR1 is SGDLS and CDR2 is YYNGEE in the germline V gene. The chain employs TRBV9 and TRBJ2-3, with 11 bases fitting TRBD2. The TCR sequence derives from a human donor with a solid tumor. Sequenced input: blood. CDR3 residues: CASSAGSGRATDTQYF. CDR3 nucleotides: TGTGCCAGCAGCGCCGGTAGCGGGAGGGCCACAGATACGCAGTATTTT.